The 9 T cell receptor beta chains listed next were all sequenced from one sample in a study of blood T cell repertoires in COVID-19. Using immunoSEQ multiplex PCR, the repertoire was profiled, and TCRdb retains in-frame clones only, with some absent. The table has about 170,000 clones, about 85% seen once. Source material: peripheral blood. The receptors here all came from a man older than 75 with COVID-19, enrolled during active disease.

This clone has only one observation. The chain employs TRBV19 and TRBJ1-1, with 8 bases that match TRBD1. The ends lost 6 bases at V and 4 bases at J; junction bases unmatched: 7. The CDR3 covers 14 residues. Germline V CDR1 and CDR2: LNHDA, SQIVND (reference sequence). CDR3 in amino acids: CASSDRGRGTEAFF. As DNA, the CDR3 is TGTGCCAGTAGCGACAGGGGTCGGGGCACTGAAGCTTTCTTT.

V gene TRBV5-6 combines with J gene TRBJ2-7; D is possibly TRBD1 (6 bases). Germline loops: CDR1 SGHDT, CDR2 YYEEEE. Trimming shortened V by 3 bases and J by 0 bases, and 22 bases separated the two germline ends. This CDR3 contains 18 residues. CDR3 region: CASSSLTRRQANSYEQYF. The DNA for the CDR3 is TGTGCCAGCAGCTCCCTTACACGAAGACAGGCGAACTCCTACGAGCAGTACTTC.

This clone was counted only a few times. The chain joins TRBV7-6 to TRBJ2-1, with 10 positions matching TRBD1. This CDR3 comprises 15 residues. From germline, CDR1 is SGHVS and CDR2 FNYEAQ. V was clipped by 4 bases and J by 8 bases; unmatched bases: 8. The CDR3 bases are TGTGCCAGCAGCTATCCGACAGGGGGCTGGGATGAGCAGTTCTTC. It translates to CASSYPTGGWDEQFF.

V usage is TRBV6-5 and J usage is TRBJ2-5; the D gene is possibly TRBD1 (7 bases). The length of the CDR3 is 13 residues. Germline CDR1 reads MNHEY; CDR2 reads SVGAGI. The V and J ends lost 5 bases and 5 bases respectively, with 12 bases between them. CDR3 DNA: TGTGCCAGCAGTCCATCAGGGGGGGAGACCCAGTACTTC. Its translation: CASSPSGGETQYF.

This rearrangement joins TRBV5-1 to TRBJ2-7; 9 nucleotides line up with TRBD1. The CDR3 is 14 amino acids. J was trimmed by 5 bases and V by 7 bases; bases with no gene match: 10. Germline assignment: CDR1 SGHRS and CDR2 YFSETQ. CDR3 DNA: TGCGCCAGCCGAGGGGGACAGGGTAGTCACGAGCAGTACTTC. Its translation: CASRGGQGSHEQYF.

The CDR3 loop reads CASRVQGAQDYGYTF. CDR3 DNA sequence: TGTGCCAGCAGGGTTCAGGGGGCGCAGGACTATGGCTACACCTTC. The chain uses TRBV6-5 and TRBJ1-2; TRBD1 aligns across 8 bases. In germline, CDR1 is MNHEY, CDR2 SVGAGI. CDR3 size: 15 residues. Trimming took 6 bases from V and 3 from J; bases not matched to a gene: 9.

The chain has TRBV15 and TRBJ1-2, with 7 nucleotides matching TRBD1. Losses at the gene ends were 0 bases for V and 4 bases for J; bases not matched to a gene: 14. The germline V gene encodes CDR1 LNHNV and CDR2 YYDKDF (reference sequence). The CDR3 runs to 18 residues. CDR3 in DNA: TGTGCCACCAGCAGAGATAAGACAGGGAGCCTATCAACCTATGGCTACACCTTC. Translation gives CATSRDKTGSLSTYGYTF.

The chain links TRBV18 to TRBJ2-7, with D possibly matching TRBD2 (6 bases). The CDR3 loop spans 11 amino acids. Germline assignment: CDR1 KGHSH and CDR2 LQKENI. V lost 6 bases, J lost 6 bases, and 9 bases lay in between. Here the CDR3 DNA reads TGTGCCAGCTCCACCGGGAGCGAGCAGTACTTC. This gives the protein CASSTGSEQYF.

This clone was found once. The V call is TRBV5-8, the J call TRBJ1-1, with TRBD1 identical over 7 bases. This CDR3 has 15 residues. Trimming cost V 1 base and J 1 base; bases outside gene matches: 4. Germline-derived CDR1 and CDR2 are SGHTS and YDEGEE. As DNA, the CDR3 is TGTGCCAGCAGCTTGTCGGGACAGTGGAACACTGAAGCTTTCTTT. Amino acids: CASSLSGQWNTEAFF. Supplemented by reference TRBV5-8 and TRBJ1-1, the full variable domain reads EAGVTQSPTHLIKTRGQQATLRCSPISGHTSVYWYQQALGLGLQFLLWYDEGEERNRGNFPPRFSGRQFPNYSSELNVNALELEDSALYLCASSLSGQWNTEAFFGQGTRLTVV.